Each of the 29 T cell receptor beta chains below was sequenced from the same sample in a study of T-cell memory formation after mild COVID-19. TCRdb itself ran the 5' RACE reads through MiXCR, one entry per CDR3 protein. Here the sample spans about 210,000 distinct CDR3 sequences, over 9.5% being singletons. The sequenced material came from PBMCs or a T cell subset sorted from them (not recorded which). The receptor set was obtained from a man in his late teens or twenties who had mild COVID-19 (a few samples of this study predate the infection). Cell type and time point are not known.

This sequence joins TRBV28 and TRBJ2-7; D unclear. This CDR3 has 11 residues. The V gene's germline CDR1 is MDHEN and CDR2 SYDVKM. V shed 8 bases and J shed 4 bases, with 9 bases lying between them. CDR3 region: CASCRAYEQYF. The CDR3 nucleotides are TGTGCCAGCTGCCGGGCATACGAGCAGTACTTC. The variable domain in full, completed from reference TRBV28 and TRBJ2-7, reads DVKVTQSSRYLVKRTGEKVFLECVQDMDHENMFWYRQDPGLGLRLIYFSYDVKMKEKGDIPEGYSVSREKKERFSLILESASTNQTSMYLCASCRAYEQYFGPGTRLTVT.

This clonotype was counted between two and nine times. The rearrangement joins TRBV7-2 to TRBJ2-7; tentative D call: TRBD2 (6 bases). The CDR3 is 13 residues long. Germline V gene lookup returns CDR1 SGHTA and CDR2 FQGNSA. Trimming took off 5 bases at V and 3 bases at J, with 11 bases between the two ends. CDR3 in amino acids: CASSRDGGYEQYF. Written as DNA, the CDR3 is TGTGCCAGCAGCCGAGACGGGGGCTACGAGCAGTACTTC.

The genes are TRBV3-1 and TRBJ2-2, with D unclear. V was cut by 1 base and J by 1 base, with 1 base left in between. CDR3 length equals 13 residues. CDR1 LGHDT and CDR2 YNNKEL come from the germline V gene (reference sequence). The CDR3 loop is CASSQVNTGELFF. CDR3 bases: TGTGCCAGCAGCCAAGTGAACACCGGGGAGCTGTTTTTT.

Many counts were recorded for this clonotype. This chain uses TRBV6-5 with TRBJ2-7; D may be TRBD1 (7 bases). The CDR3 length is 16 residues. V was trimmed by 5 bases and J by 3 bases, leaving 20 bases between them. From germline, CDR1 is MNHEY and CDR2 SVGAGI. CDR3 nucleotide sequence: TGTGCCAGCAGTCTGCGGGGTGGGACAGAGGGCTACGAGCAGTACTTC. Its translation: CASSLRGGTEGYEQYF.

This clonotype appeared a few times. V and J are TRBV4-3 and TRBJ1-2, with TRBD1 as a possible D gene (5 bases). CDR3 length: 15 amino acids. V shed 0 bases and J shed 2 bases, with 10 bases lying between them. The germline gives CDR1 LGHNA, CDR2 YSLEER. The chain's CDR3 is CASSQDSGGNYGYTF. CDR3 nucleotide sequence: TGCGCCAGCAGCCAAGATTCGGGGGGAAACTATGGCTACACCTTC.

At least ten counts were recorded for this clonotype. The V gene is TRBV7-2, the J gene TRBJ2-5; D perhaps matches TRBD2 (6 bases). V was cut by 5 bases and J by 4 bases, with 11 bases left in between. The length of the CDR3 is 13 residues. In germline, CDR1 is SGHTA, CDR2 FQGNSA. CDR3 protein: CASSPVTRETQYF. The CDR3 DNA reads as TGTGCCAGCAGCCCCGTGACTAGAGAGACCCAGTACTTC.

This clonotype was seen only a few times. The chain recombines TRBV5-1 with TRBJ1-1; TRBD1 agrees at 8 bases. Looked up from germline, CDR1 is SGHRS and CDR2 is YFSETQ. Unmatched junction bases numbered 3, after V lost 5 bases and J lost 0 bases. There are 14 residues in the CDR3. CDR3 in amino acids: CASRSQGVNTEAFF. The CDR3, as DNA: TGCGCCAGCAGGTCACAGGGGGTGAACACTGAAGCTTTCTTT.

This clonotype was seen more than once but under ten times. CDR3 coding DNA: TGTGCCAGCAGCCAAGATCTGTTAAATGAAAAACTGTTTTTT. It translates to CASSQDLLNEKLFF. The gene calls are TRBV3-1 and TRBJ1-4; D is unclear. V lost 0 bases, J lost 5 bases, and 7 bases lay in between. CDR3 length equals 14 residues. Germline assignment: CDR1 LGHDT and CDR2 YNNKEL (reference sequence).

The gene calls are TRBV7-2 and TRBJ2-3; D remains unclear. The CDR3 spans 13 residues. The germline gives CDR1 SGHTA, CDR2 FQGNSA. V was trimmed by 4 bases and J by 6 bases, leaving 11 bases between them. CDR3 DNA: TGTGCCAGCAGCTCTCGTAGGCTCGATACGCAGTATTTT. Its protein product is CASSSRRLDTQYF.

CDR3 region: CASSPTPGTQYF. CDR3 in DNA: TGTGCCAGCAGCCCGACCCCGGGTACGCAGTATTTT. The gene calls are TRBV7-9 and TRBJ2-3; no clear D. Germline CDR1 SEHNR, CDR2 FQNEAQ (reference sequence). V was shortened by 5 bases and J by 8 bases, with 11 bases between the two germline ends. The CDR3 runs to 12 residues.

The chain joins TRBV12-3 or TRBV12-4 to TRBJ1-1; perhaps TRBD1 as D (5 bases). The germline V and J ends were trimmed by 6 bases and 7 bases, with 12 bases remaining between them. The length of the CDR3 is 12 residues. The CDR3 bases are TGTGCCAGCAGAAGGGACGCGGGTGAAGCTTTCTTT. Translating it yields CASRRDAGEAFF.

The genes are TRBV3-1 and TRBJ2-1; maybe TRBD1 (6 bases). Per germline, CDR1 LGHDT and CDR2 YNNKEL (reference sequence). The CDR3 runs to 15 residues. V shed 4 bases and J shed 4 bases, with 14 bases lying between them. The CDR3 here is CASSLSGQRYNEQFF. DNA for the CDR3: TGTGCCAGCAGCCTATCCGGACAGCGATACAATGAGCAGTTCTTC.

This clonotype has a single count. The chain is built from TRBV4-1 and TRBJ2-7; D ambiguous. Germline CDR1 MGHRA, CDR2 YSYEKL. The V and J ends lost 1 base and 6 bases respectively, with 4 bases between them. The CDR3 totals 11 residues. CDR3 protein: CASSQAAEQYV. The CDR3 coding sequence is TGCGCCAGCAGCCAAGCTGCCGAGCAGTACGTC.

V usage is TRBV6-5 and J usage is TRBJ2-5; 9 nucleotides line up with TRBD2. Germline V gives CDR1 MNHEY, CDR2 SVGAGI. Trimming removed 5 bases from V and 6 bases from J; junction bases left unmatched: 16. CDR3 length: 17 residues. The CDR3 region has the DNA TGTGCCAGCAGTCCCCTGGGCGGGGGGGCAATCGCGAAGACCCAGTACTTC. Its protein product is CASSPLGGGAIAKTQYF.

This CDR3 is CASKTTGIPLTF. The CDR3 nucleotides are TGTGCCAGCAAAACTACCGGGATCCCTTTAACCTTC. The chain is built from TRBV27 and TRBJ1-2; D not certain. Trimming cost V 7 bases and J 14 bases, with 20 bases left between them. This CDR3 is built from 12 residues. Germline V gives CDR1 MNHEY, CDR2 SMNVEV (reference sequence).

The chain has TRBV4-1 and TRBJ1-4; D remains unclear. This CDR3 comprises 16 residues. The ends were cut back, 4 bases at V and 2 bases at J, with 14 bases in the middle. CDR1 MGHRA and CDR2 YSYEKL come from the germline V gene. Written as DNA, the CDR3 is TGCGCCAGCAGCCGCGGACGAGGGAGGACTAATGAAAAACTGTTTTTT. This translates into CASSRGRGRTNEKLFF.

The chain's CDR3 is CATSRRLEQNTQYF. DNA of the CDR3: TGTGCCACCAGCAGGAGGTTGGAGCAAAATACGCAGTATTTT. The chain has TRBV15 and TRBJ2-3; D unresolved. This CDR3 is 14 amino acids long. Germline V gives CDR1 LNHNV, CDR2 YYDKDF (reference sequence). V was shortened by 3 bases and J by 7 bases, with 14 bases between the two germline ends.

In its sample, this clonotype was seen a few times. The CDR3 DNA reads TGCAGTCCAGCACAGGGTGGCAATCAGCCCCAGCATTTT. Protein product: CSPAQGGNQPQHF. The chain combines TRBV20-1 with TRBJ1-5; a possible D gene is TRBD1 (6 bases). The CDR3 length is 13 residues. V lost 8 bases and J 2 bases, leaving 13 bases between the germline ends. Germline-derived CDR1 and CDR2 are DFQATT and SNEGSKA (reference sequence).

V usage is TRBV2 and J usage is TRBJ1-5; 7 bases align to TRBD1. V was pared by 4 bases and J by 4 bases, with 4 bases of the junction left unmatched. Germline CDR1 and CDR2: SNHLY and FYNNEI. CDR3 length: 14 residues. The chain's CDR3 is CASSGQGSNQPQHF. The CDR3 nucleotides are TGTGCCAGCAGTGGACAGGGTTCAAATCAGCCCCAGCATTTT.

The table lists this clonotype with a few counts. The CDR3 loop is CASSLRSPTEAFF. Here the CDR3 DNA reads TGTGCCAGCAGTTTAAGGAGCCCCACTGAAGCTTTCTTT. V gene TRBV12-3 or TRBV12-4 combines with J gene TRBJ1-1; the D is unclear. V dropped 2 bases and J dropped 4 bases, with 8 bases sitting between them. This CDR3 has 13 amino acids.

This clonotype was recorded a few times. The V and J genes are TRBV24-1 and TRBJ1-5, with D perhaps matching TRBD1 (5 bases). The germline CDR1 and CDR2 sequences are KGHDR and SFDVKD. CDR3 length: 13 amino acids. The ends were cut back, 4 bases at V and 10 bases at J, with 13 bases in the middle. In DNA form, the CDR3 reads TGTGCCACCAGTGAGGCGCGGGGCTTCCCCCAGCATTTT. Amino acids: CATSEARGFPQHF.

Ten or more counts support this clonotype. This chain connects TRBV29-1 to TRBJ1-2, with 9 positions matching TRBD1. This CDR3 comprises 13 residues. The J segment lost 4 bases and the V segment lost 2 bases, leaving 2 bases of the junction unmatched. In germline, CDR1 is SQVTM, CDR2 ANQGSEA. CDR3 nucleotides: TGCAGCGTTGAACCGGGACAGGGCTATGGCTACACCTTC. It codes for CSVEPGQGYGYTF. Using reference TRBV29-1 and TRBJ1-2 for the parts outside the CDR3, the full variable domain is SAVISQKPSRDICQRGTSLTIQCQVDSQVTMMFWYRQQPGQSLTLIATANQGSEATYESGFVIDKFPISRPNLTFSTLTVSNMSPEDSSIYLCSVEPGQGYGYTFGSGTRLTVV.

This clonotype was detected many times. CDR3 bases: TGCGCCAGCAGCTTGACGGACCTGGGATACGAGCAGTACTTC. This translates into CASSLTDLGYEQYF. The chain recombines TRBV5-1 with TRBJ2-7; D not resolved. The V end lost 1 base, the J end lost 4 bases, and 12 bases lay between the germline ends. The CDR3 runs 14 residues. Per germline, CDR1 SGHRS and CDR2 YFSETQ.

This chain joins TRBV10-3 and TRBJ2-1; a weak D match, TRBD2 (6 bases). Between the trimmed V and J ends, which lost 6 bases and 3 bases, there was a span of 9 bases. Germline CDR1 ENHRY, CDR2 SYGVKD. The CDR3 runs to 13 residues. CDR3 sequence: CAIRLANYNEQFF. The CDR3 nucleotides read TGTGCCATCAGGCTAGCGAACTACAATGAGCAGTTCTTC.

This clonotype was seen more than once but under ten times. This chain joins TRBV12-3 or TRBV12-4 and TRBJ1-5, with a possible D match to TRBD1 (5 bases). V was trimmed by 0 bases and J by 2 bases, leaving 5 bases between them. The CDR3 length is 14 residues. CDR3 sequence reads: CASSLAGGNQPQHF. The CDR3 DNA sequence: TGTGCCAGCAGTTTAGCAGGGGGCAATCAGCCCCAGCATTTT.

This clonotype turned up a few times. V and J are TRBV4-1 and TRBJ2-7; 9 positions agree with TRBD1. The germline gives CDR1 MGHRA, CDR2 YSYEKL. With V trimmed by 3 bases and J by 3 bases, 3 bases remained unmatched. The CDR3 sequence is 14 residues long. The CDR3 DNA reads TGCGCCAGCAGCCACCCGGGACAGGGCTACGAGCAGTACTTC. As protein: CASSHPGQGYEQYF.

This clonotype has a count of ten or more. The rearrangement joins TRBV18 to TRBJ2-3; D perhaps matches TRBD1 (5 bases). The V end was cut by 8 bases, the J end by 0 bases, with 12 bases between. This CDR3 contains 14 residues. From germline, CDR1 is KGHSH and CDR2 LQKENI. CDR3 region: CASRLAGSTDTQYF. CDR3 in DNA: TGTGCCAGCCGACTGGCAGGGAGCACAGATACGCAGTATTTT.

This clonotype occurred a few times. One end of the junction varies from germline; a read error may be responsible. The chain has TRBV11-2 and TRBJ2-3; the D gene could be TRBD1 or TRBD2 (6 bases each). The CDR3 sequence is 13 residues long. Germline assignment: CDR1 SGHAT and CDR2 FQNNGV. CDR3 in amino acids: CASSFEGGTYGWF. CDR3 bases: TGTGCCAGCAGCTTTGAGGGGGGAACCTACGGGTGGTTT.

This clonotype has just a few counts. V is TRBV5-1 and J is TRBJ2-1; possible D gene TRBD2, 6 bases. Germline CDR1 and CDR2: SGHRS and YFSETQ. V was clipped by 4 bases and J by 11 bases, with 16 bases between them. The CDR3 loop spans 13 amino acids. CDR3 DNA sequence: TGCGCCAGCAGCGCCGGAACCGGGACTCAGCAGTTCTTC. Protein: CASSAGTGTQQFF.